What follows is one TCR beta chain and its context. The record originates from a study of T cell changes during pregnancy in multiple sclerosis. Sequenced by immunoSEQ multiplex PCR; TCRdb stores in-frame clones only, minus some. The repertoire holds around 21,000 clones, less than 90% seen once, with around 20% in the top ten. This TCR came from a female donor in good health, enrolled as a control in a pregnancy study. The specimen was CD8+ T cells from peripheral blood mononuclear cells, collected after pregnancy.

CDR3 sequence reads: CASSPGGRGFLSGNTIYF. CDR3 bases: TGTGCCAGCAGCCCCGGGGGCAGGGGGTTCCTCTCTGGAAACACCATATATTTT. The chain uses TRBV7-9 and TRBJ1-3; 7 positions match TRBD1. Germline CDR1 is SEHNR and CDR2 is FQNEAQ (reference sequence). CDR3 size: 18 residues. V dropped 5 bases and J dropped 0; count of bases not matched to a gene: 13.